The 15 T cell receptor beta chains given below trace back to one sample, sequenced in a study of T cell repertoires in cytomegalovirus infection. These receptors are not linked to any known antigen. Via MiXCR, TCRdb re-called the reads, giving one row per CDR3 protein. This sample has roughly 860,000 distinct CDR3 sequences, with about 30% found just once. Here the sequenced sample was cultured CD8+ T cells from PBMCs, taken from culture after CMV antigen stimulation. Receptor source: a human donor in good health (CMV status not recorded). Some clones in this sample may be carry-over from other donors' samples.

This clonotype occurred a few times. V is TRBV5-1 and J is TRBJ2-5; possible D gene TRBD2, 6 bases. The CDR3 consists of 14 residues. Trimming removed 3 bases at V and 4 bases at J, with 13 bases between. The germline V gene has CDR1 SGHRS and CDR2 YFSETQ. In DNA, the CDR3 is TGCGCCAGCAGCTCCCGGGGGAGTCTAGAGACCCAGTACTTC. Its translation: CASSSRGSLETQYF.

The chain links TRBV19 to TRBJ2-7; 8 positions agree with TRBD1. Germline-derived CDR1 and CDR2 are LNHDA and SQIVND (reference sequence). The V segment lost 3 bases and the J segment 4 bases; nucleotides outside the gene matches: 5. CDR3 length: 14 residues. The CDR3 coding sequence is TGTGCCAGTAGTATTGCAGGGGGCGCGTACGAGCAGTACTTC. Protein sequence: CASSIAGGAYEQYF. Full variable domain (missing parts from reference TRBV19 and TRBJ2-7): DGGITQSPKYLFRKEGQNVTLSCEQNLNHDAMYWYRQDPGQGLRLIYYSQIVNDFQKGDIAEGYSVSREKKESFPLTVTSAQKNPTAFYLCASSIAGGAYEQYFGPGTRLTVT.

The rearrangement links TRBV7-7 to TRBJ2-1, with TRBD1 matching 7 bases. Looked up from germline, CDR1 is SSHAT and CDR2 is FNYEAQ (reference sequence). There are 12 residues in the CDR3. For the CDR3, the DNA is TGTGCTGTCGGGACAGACTACAATGAGCAGTTCTTC. This translates into CAVGTDYNEQFF.

The chain carries TRBV19 and TRBJ1-2; D is possibly TRBD1 (5 bases). The CDR3 totals 15 residues. The V and J ends lost 0 bases and 4 bases respectively, with 12 bases between them. Germline CDR1 reads LNHDA; CDR2 reads SQIVND (reference sequence). CDR3 sequence reads: CASSIDGGPLYGYTF. The CDR3, as DNA: TGTGCCAGTAGTATAGATGGGGGACCGCTCTATGGCTACACCTTC.

The chain combines TRBV10-2 with TRBJ2-1; D gene ambiguous. V gave up 2 bases and J gave up 6 bases, with 5 bases separating them. The germline V gene has CDR1 WSHSY and CDR2 SAAADI. The CDR3 covers 12 residues. CDR3 DNA: TGCGCCAGCAGTGAGACATTCAATGAGCAGTTCTTC. This sequence encodes CASSETFNEQFF.

Of note for this clonotype: The junction differs from germline at one of its ends, possibly a read error. The chain links TRBV7-9 to TRBJ2-3; D is unresolved. Per the germline V gene, CDR1 is SEHNR and CDR2 is FQNEAQ (reference sequence). The CDR3 has 17 residues. CDR3: CVSSLVGILTSTDTQYF. As DNA, the CDR3 is TGTGTCAGCAGCTTAGTCGGAATCCTGACTAGCACAGATACGCAGTATTTT.

CDR3 sequence (DNA): TGCGCCAGCAGCCCGCCTGAGCGGGGGGCCCGGCAGTACTTC. Protein: CASSPPERGARQYF. The rearrangement joins TRBV4-1 to TRBJ2-7, with TRBD2 matching 9 bases. J gave up 9 bases and V 4 bases, and 10 bases lay outside the gene matches. Germline CDR1 is MGHRA and CDR2 is YSYEKL. The CDR3 spans 14 residues.

In this sample, this clonotype turned up a few times. The rearrangement joins TRBV6-1 to TRBJ2-7; perhaps TRBD1 as D (6 bases). The germline gives CDR1 MNHNS, CDR2 SASEGT. The CDR3 runs 15 residues. V was cut by 3 bases and J by 2 bases, with 14 bases left in between. This CDR3 reads CASSEMGAPPYEQYV. CDR3 bases: TGTGCCAGCAGTGAGATGGGGGCGCCTCCCTACGAGCAGTACGTC.

This clonotype showed up just a few times. The rearrangement links TRBV7-6 to TRBJ1-2; 8 bases align to TRBD1. Germline values: CDR1 SGHVS, CDR2 FNYEAQ. The J segment lost 3 bases and the V segment lost 5 bases, leaving 11 bases of the junction unmatched. This CDR3 spans 16 amino acids. In DNA form, the CDR3 reads TGTGCCAGCAGCGGCCGAGAGGACAGGGCCGACTATGGCTACACCTTC. Encoded protein: CASSGREDRADYGYTF.

The J gene is TRBJ2-1, the V gene TRBV7-6; 9 positions match TRBD1. This CDR3 is 12 amino acids long. Per the germline V gene, CDR1 is SGHVS and CDR2 is FNYEAQ. Germline trimming cut 1 base from V and 15 bases from J; bases unmatched to any gene: 4. The CDR3 spells CASSLVGQGLFF. The CDR3 region has the DNA TGTGCCAGCAGCTTAGTTGGACAGGGGTTGTTCTTC.

The chain combines TRBV6-6 with TRBJ2-7; possible D gene TRBD2, 6 bases. The germline V gene encodes CDR1 MNHNY and CDR2 SVGAGI (reference sequence). V was cut by 5 bases and J by 3 bases, with 8 bases left in between. The CDR3 is 12 amino acids. The CDR3 loop reads CASSGGIYEQYV. For the CDR3, the DNA is TGTGCCAGCAGTGGGGGGATCTACGAGCAGTACGTC.

This clonotype occurred many times. The rearrangement links TRBV7-6 to TRBJ2-7; TRBD1 matches at 8 bases. This CDR3 region has 14 residues. Germline CDR1 reads SGHVS; CDR2 reads FNYEAQ. The junction had 5 bases not matched to a gene; V was cut back by 5 bases and J by 2 bases. DNA for the CDR3: TGTGCCAGCAGCGCACAGGGGGGACCCTACGAGCAGTACTTC. Its protein is CASSAQGGPYEQYF.

This clonotype has just one count. The rearrangement joins TRBV6-2 or TRBV6-3 to TRBJ2-3; D gene uncertain. V was pared by 2 bases and J by 4 bases, with 16 bases between. The CDR3 is 16 residues long. CDR1 and CDR2 (germline): MNHEY, SVGEGT. Here the CDR3 DNA reads TGTGCCAGCAGTTACCCCGACCCCGTCCTCGCAGATACGCAGTATTTT. Encoded protein: CASSYPDPVLADTQYF.

This clonotype has at least ten counts. V usage is TRBV11-2 and J usage is TRBJ2-1; D is unresolved. This CDR3 spans 13 amino acids. Germline assignment: CDR1 SGHAT and CDR2 FQNNGV. V was trimmed by 0 bases and J by 10 bases, leaving 10 bases between them. The DNA for the CDR3 is TGTGCCAGCAGCTTAGAAATTGGATTAGAGCAGTTCTTC. This gives the protein CASSLEIGLEQFF. The full variable domain, completed using reference TRBV11-2 and TRBJ2-1, is EAGVAQSPRYKIIEKRQSVAFWCNPISGHATLYWYQQILGQGPKLLIQFQNNGVVDDSQLPKDRFSAERLKGVDSTLKIQPAKLEDSAVYLCASSLEIGLEQFFGPGTRLTVL.

This clonotype was counted ten times or more. This chain uses TRBV7-2 with TRBJ2-5; 15 nucleotides line up with TRBD2. This CDR3 has 18 amino acids. Per the germline V gene, CDR1 is SGHTA and CDR2 is FQGNSA. V lost 5 bases, J lost 5 bases, and 12 bases stayed unmatched. The CDR3 sequence: CASSEPGLAGGPGETQYF. The CDR3 DNA sequence: TGTGCCAGCAGCGAGCCAGGACTAGCGGGGGGGCCAGGGGAGACCCAGTACTTC.